This TCR beta chain was retrieved from a study of early T cells in non-severe SARS-CoV-2 infection. Unique molecular identifiers (one per individual cDNA molecule) were attached. TCRdb re-called the 5' RACE reads with MiXCR, one entry per CDR3 protein. The table includes tens of thousands of distinct CDR3 sequences, roughly 12% detected once. Looked up from germline, CDR1 is LNHDA and CDR2 is SQIVND (reference sequence). Trimming at V came to 5 bases and at J to 4 bases, leaving 11 bases not matched to a gene. There are 18 residues in the CDR3. In its sample, this clonotype was seen a few times. The chain combines TRBV19 with TRBJ2-6; 10 nucleotides line up with TRBD1. The sequenced sample was whole blood, obtained at baseline. The clonotype was recovered from an adult who was a healthcare worker with PCR-confirmed SARS-CoV-2 infection or an uninfected control (not recorded which). For the CDR3, the DNA is TGTGCCAGTAGTCCACCGGGACAGGGGTTGCGAGGGGCCAACGTCCTGACTTTC. As protein: CASSPPGQGLRGANVLTF.